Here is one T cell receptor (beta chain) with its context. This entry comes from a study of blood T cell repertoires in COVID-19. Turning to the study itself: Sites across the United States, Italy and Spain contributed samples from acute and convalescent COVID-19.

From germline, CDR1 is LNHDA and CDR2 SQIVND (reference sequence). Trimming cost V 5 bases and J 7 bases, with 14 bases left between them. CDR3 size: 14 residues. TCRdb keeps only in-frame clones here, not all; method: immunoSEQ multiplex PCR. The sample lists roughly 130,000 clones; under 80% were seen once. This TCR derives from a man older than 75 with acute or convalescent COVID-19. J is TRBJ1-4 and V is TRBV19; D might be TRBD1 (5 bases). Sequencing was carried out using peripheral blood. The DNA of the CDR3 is TGTGCCAGTAGTCCGGGGGTGTACCCTGAAAAACTGTTTTTT. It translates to CASSPGVYPEKLFF.